A selection of T cell receptor beta chains follows, all from one sample in a study of blood T cell repertoires in COVID-19. The data were produced by immunoSEQ multiplex PCR, yet TCRdb's version contains in-frame clones alone and is incomplete. This sample carries roughly 140,000 clones, about 87% of them seen once, and the ten largest clones take 1.7%. The sample comprised peripheral blood. These receptors originate from a woman aged 50 to 65 with acute or convalescent COVID-19. CDR3s include the opening cysteine and the closing phenylalanine or tryptophan. D genes are given only for firm matches. For some rows the clone size is stated as once, few or many, or as a class when expanded; others skip it.

v_call	d_call	clone_size	j_call	cdr3_nt	cdr3_aa
TRBV5-1	.	.	TRBJ2-2	TGCGCCAGCAGCTTCGAGCCCGGGAGCACCGGGGAGCTGTTTTTT	CASSFEPGSTGELFF
TRBV5-1	TRBD1	.	TRBJ1-2	TGCGCCAGCAGCGGTGACAGGGCTTCTAACTATGGCTACACCTTC	CASSGDRASNYGYTF
TRBV19	TRBD1	many	TRBJ2-3	TGTGCCAGTAACCAAGGACAGGGGGCCGGAGATACGCAGTATTTT	CASNQGQGAGDTQYF
TRBV6-5	TRBD2	.	TRBJ2-7	TGTGCCAGCAGACCTAGCGGGGGTTACGAGCAGTACTTC	CASRPSGGYEQYF
TRBV7-9	.	.	TRBJ2-3	TGTGCCAGCAGCTTAGTACTGGAGGAGAGGCTACTATTT	CASSLVLEERLLF
TRBV6-6	TRBD1	.	TRBJ2-7	TGTGCCAGCAGGGAGGGACAGGGGGCGTACGAGCAGTACTTC	CASREGQGAYEQYF
TRBV12-3/TRBV12-4	.	.	TRBJ1-3	TGTGCCAGCAGTTTAGTACTTGGAAACACCATATATTTT	CASSLVLGNTIYF
TRBV5-5	TRBD2	.	TRBJ2-5	TGTGCCAGCAGCTTGGTTTTGACTAGCGGGTTGGAGACCCAGTACTTC	CASSLVLTSGLETQYF
TRBV5-6	.	few	TRBJ1-5	TGTGCCAGCAGCTTGGGCCCCTGGGCCAATCAGCCCCAGCATTTT	CASSLGPWANQPQHF
TRBV6-6	.	.	TRBJ1-1	TGTGCCGCAGGGGAATACGGGACTGAAGCTTTCTTT	CAAGEYGTEAFF